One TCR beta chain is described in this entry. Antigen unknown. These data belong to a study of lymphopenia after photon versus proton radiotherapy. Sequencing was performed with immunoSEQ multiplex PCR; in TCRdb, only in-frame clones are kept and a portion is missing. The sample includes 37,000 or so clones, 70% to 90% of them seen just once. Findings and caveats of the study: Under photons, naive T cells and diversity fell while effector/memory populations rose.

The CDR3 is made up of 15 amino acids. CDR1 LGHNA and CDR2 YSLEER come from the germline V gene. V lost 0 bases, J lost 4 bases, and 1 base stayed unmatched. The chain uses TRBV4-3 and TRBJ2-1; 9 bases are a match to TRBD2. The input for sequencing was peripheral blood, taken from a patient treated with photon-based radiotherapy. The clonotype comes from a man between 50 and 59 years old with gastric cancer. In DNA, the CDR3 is TGCGCCAGCAGCCAAGAGCGGGAGGGGTACAATGAGCAGTTCTTC. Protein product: CASSQEREGYNEQFF.